Following are 12 T cell receptor beta chains from one sample sequenced in a study of T cells in Graves' hyperthyroidism and ophthalmopathy. The CDR3 regions of TCR beta were amplified from RNA transcripts. The HTBI primer set drove a first-round RT-PCR of the TCR CDR3. TCRdb processed the multiplex PCR reads anew with MiXCR; each CDR3 protein has one entry. The sample has about 380,000 distinct CDR3 sequences, about a fifth seen once. Sequencing was done on a sample of blood. The receptors derive from a man younger than 35 with Graves' ophthalmopathy.

In this sample, this clonotype turned up many times. The chain recombines TRBV7-8 with TRBJ2-3, with 9 bases lining up with TRBD2. The CDR3 has 19 residues. J lost 1 base, V lost 5 bases, and 16 bases had no gene match. Germline assignment: CDR1 SGHVS and CDR2 FQNEAQ. The CDR3, as DNA: TGTGCCAGCAGCCAACTCGCCTTTAATAGCGGGGGACGCACAGATACGCAGTATTTT. Residues: CASSQLAFNSGGRTDTQYF.

In this sample, this clonotype turned up many times. V is TRBV29-1 and J is TRBJ1-1, with D maybe TRBD1 (5 bases). Germline assignment: CDR1 SQVTM and CDR2 ANQGSEA. The CDR3 runs to 13 residues. V was pared by 4 bases and J by 0 bases, with 9 bases between. The DNA of the CDR3 is TGCAGCGTTGGGGGCAGAATGAACACTGAAGCTTTCTTT. Amino acid sequence: CSVGGRMNTEAFF.

This chain joins TRBV5-1 and TRBJ1-5; no clear D. The CDR3 covers 13 residues. The germline V gene has CDR1 SGHRS and CDR2 YFSETQ. V lost 4 bases and J lost 6, with 11 bases in between. The CDR3: CASSPPSGQPQHF. The DNA of the CDR3 is TGCGCCAGCAGCCCCCCTTCTGGTCAGCCCCAGCATTTT.

At least ten counts were recorded for this clonotype. This chain links TRBV12-3 or TRBV12-4 with TRBJ1-6; tentatively, D is TRBD1 (5 bases). CDR3 size: 13 residues. With 1 base removed from V and 10 bases from J, the gap between germline ends came to 8 bases. CDR3 nucleotides: TGTGCCAGCAGTTTAGGGGGGTACTCACCCCTCCACTTT. This codes for CASSLGGYSPLHF.

This clonotype was picked up a small number of times. The V call is TRBV7-3, the J call TRBJ2-2, with 12 bases that match TRBD2. V lost 3 bases and J lost 6; bases outside the gene matches: 8. Germline V CDR1 and CDR2: SGHTA, FQGTGA. The CDR3 covers 17 residues. CDR3 bases: TGTGCCAGCAGCTTCGCTAGCGGGGGGGCCGGGTCCGGGGAGCTGTTTTTT. Protein: CASSFASGGAGSGELFF. Full variable domain (missing parts from reference TRBV7-3 and TRBJ2-2): GAGVSQTPSNKVTEKGKYVELRCDPISGHTALYWYRQSLGQGPEFLIYFQGTGAADDSGLPNDRFFAVRPEGSVSTLKIQRTERGDSAVYLCASSFASGGAGSGELFFGEGSRLTVL.

This rearrangement joins TRBV5-1 to TRBJ2-3, with D perhaps TRBD1 (6 bases). V lost 2 bases and J lost 2, with 12 bases in between. The CDR3 is made up of 15 amino acids. Germline CDR1 SGHRS, CDR2 YFSETQ. CDR3 sequence reads: CASSFKQGLTDTQYF. The CDR3 DNA reads as TGCGCCAGCAGCTTTAAACAGGGCCTCACAGATACGCAGTATTTT.

This clonotype occurred many times. The chain links TRBV27 to TRBJ1-6; the match to TRBD1 covers 7 bases. CDR3 length: 13 amino acids. Trimming at V came to 6 bases and at J to 10 bases, leaving 6 bases not matched to a gene. The germline V gene has CDR1 MNHEY and CDR2 SMNVEV (reference sequence). Written as DNA, the CDR3 is TGTGCCAGCAGCACGACAGGGTTCTCACCCCTCCACTTT. Encoded protein: CASSTTGFSPLHF.

J is TRBJ1-1 and V is TRBV9; D gene ambiguous. Germline CDR1 reads SGDLS; CDR2 reads YYNGEE. The length of the CDR3 is 13 residues. Trimming removed 3 bases at V and 8 bases at J, with 14 bases between. CDR3 coding DNA: TGTGCCAGCAGCGCAAAGACCAACCCAGAAGCTTTCTTT. This codes for CASSAKTNPEAFF.

V and J are TRBV4-1 and TRBJ1-3; tentative D call: TRBD1 (6 bases). The V gene lost 8 bases and the J gene lost 9 bases, with 14 bases spanning the gap. Germline CDR1 reads MGHRA; CDR2 reads YSYEKL. This CDR3 has 12 amino acids. DNA of the CDR3: TGCGCCAGCGGACTGGCAGGGGCCACCATATATTTT. This gives the protein CASGLAGATIYF.

This clonotype showed up many times. The chain combines TRBV11-2 with TRBJ1-2, with no clear D. The V gene lost 1 base and the J gene lost 0 bases, with 6 bases spanning the gap. CDR1 is SGHAT and CDR2 is FQNNGV in the germline V gene. CDR3 length: 14 residues. CDR3 nucleotide sequence: TGTGCCAGCAGCTTAGGACACGCTAACTATGGCTACACCTTC. Protein sequence: CASSLGHANYGYTF.

The sample holds many counts of this clonotype. The chain carries TRBV28 and TRBJ1-2; D possibly corresponds to TRBD1 (5 bases). V was pared by 5 bases and J by 2 bases, with 9 bases between. The CDR3 sequence is 13 residues long. Germline values: CDR1 MDHEN, CDR2 SYDVKM. CDR3 in DNA: TGTGCCAGCAGTGTATCAGGGAACTATGGCTACACCTTC. Translation gives CASSVSGNYGYTF.

The rearrangement joins TRBV7-8 to TRBJ1-4, with 8 bases aligning to TRBD1. This CDR3 is 16 amino acids long. The junction had 8 bases not matched to a gene; V was cut back by 0 bases and J by 8 bases. Germline V gene data show CDR1 as SGHVS and CDR2 as FQNEAQ. CDR3 nucleotides: TGTGCCAGCAGCTTAGCCCCCGGGACAGGAGACGAAAAACTGTTTTTT. This translates into CASSLAPGTGDEKLFF. The full variable domain, in which reference TRBV7-8 and TRBJ1-4 provide the parts outside the CDR3, is GAGVSQSPRYKVAKRGQDVALRCDPISGHVSLFWYQQALGQGPEFLTYFQNEAQLDKSGLPSDRFFAERPEGSVSTLKIQRTQQEDSAVYLCASSLAPGTGDEKLFFGSGTQLSVL.